The rows below give T cell receptor beta chains drawn from one sample of a study of identical twins. MiXCR was run by TCRdb on the 5' RACE reads, yielding one entry per CDR3 protein. The data show 1.5 million to 2 million distinct CDR3 sequences, more than 30% seen once. Sequencing input: cord blood. The receptors shown here come from a newborn girl in good health. The CDR3 runs from the conserved cysteine through the conserved F or W. The D gene is left open where the match is weak. Clone size appears in some rows only: once, few, many, or a class for an expanded clone.

TRBJ1-5 few - TRBV20-1 TGCAGTGCCTCCGGATTGGTCGGCAGGGGTAATCAGCCCCAGCATTTT CSASGLVGRGNQPQHF
TRBJ2-5 - TRBD2 TRBV20-1 TGCAGTGCTATAGCGGGGGTCCAAGAGACCCAGTACTTC CSAIAGVQETQYF
TRBJ2-1 - TRBD2 TRBV15 TGTGCCACCAGCGCAGATCGGACTAGTTTTGAGCAGTTCTTC CATSADRTSFEQFF
TRBJ2-1 few - TRBV2 TGTGCCAGCAGTGGAGGGACGGGATGGTATGAGCAGTTCTTC CASSGGTGWYEQFF
TRBJ2-7 - TRBD2 TRBV7-2 TGTGCCAGCAGCTCCGGACTAGCGGGGTACTGCTACGAGCAGTACTTC CASSSGLAGYCYEQYF
TRBJ1-5 - - TRBV14 TGTGCCAGCAGCCAATCGGGGGGTCAGCCCCAGCATTTT CASSQSGGQPQHF
TRBJ2-7 few - TRBV12-3/TRBV12-4 TGTGCCAGCAGTCCCCAGCTAGCGCCTTACCAAACCTACGAGCAGTACTTC CASSPQLAPYQTYEQYF
TRBJ1-4 - - TRBV5-8 TGTGCCAGCAGCTTGGGGACAAGGGTGCGTGAAAAACTGTTTTTT CASSLGTRVREKLFF
TRBJ2-1 few TRBD2 TRBV20-1 TGCAGTGCCCCACCGGGGGGTGAGCAGTTCTTC CSAPPGGEQFF
TRBJ2-1 - - TRBV4-2 TGTGCCAGCAGCCACTCCCGGAGGGGGTACAATGAGCAGTTCTTC CASSHSRRGYNEQFF
TRBJ2-7 once - TRBV10-3 TGTGCCATCAGTGAGTCGATCGCGGGATTGTACAATGAGCAGTACTTC CAISESIAGLYNEQYF
TRBJ2-5 - - TRBV27 TGTGCCGGCAGTTTATCGATCTGGGAAGAGACCCAGTACTTC CAGSLSIWEETQYF
TRBJ1-1 - TRBD1 TRBV29-1 TGCAGCGGAGGGACAGGGAACACTGAAGCTTTCTTT CSGGTGNTEAFF
TRBJ2-3 many - TRBV24-1 TGTGCCACCAGTGAAGCGACTCCCGTTGGGGATACGCAGTATTTT CATSEATPVGDTQYF
TRBJ2-7 - - TRBV6-1 TGTGCCAGCAGCTTGGTACAGGGTTACGGCTACGAGCAGTACTTC CASSLVQGYGYEQYF
TRBJ2-3 few TRBD2 TRBV13 TGTGCCAGCAGCTTATGGGCCACTAGCGATAATACGCAGTATTTT CASSLWATSDNTQYF
TRBJ2-1 few TRBD2 TRBV28 TGTGCCAGCAGTTTATTGCCTAGCGGGGTTTACAATGAGCAGTTCTTC CASSLLPSGVYNEQFF
TRBJ1-2 few TRBD1 TRBV4-2 TGTGCCAGCAGCCAAGCCGCGACAGGGGCTGGAGGTCTCTATGGCTACACCTTC CASSQAATGAGGLYGYTF
TRBJ2-5 - TRBD1 TRBV4-1 TGCGCCAGCAGCCAAGATCCAGGGGGCATACAAGAGACCCAGTACTTC CASSQDPGGIQETQYF
TRBJ2-7 - - TRBV12-3/TRBV12-4 TGTGCCAGCACCCGGACTTCCGGACTCGGCGAGCAGTACTTC CASTRTSGLGEQYF
TRBJ2-3 - TRBD1 TRBV7-9 TGTGCCAGCAGCCTCGACAGGGACCTGGATACGCAGTATTTT CASSLDRDLDTQYF
TRBJ2-1 few TRBD2 TRBV6-6 TGTGCCAGCAGTTACTTCGGGGGGGCGTCCTACAATGAGCAGTTCTTC CASSYFGGASYNEQFF
TRBJ2-1 - TRBD2 TRBV20-1 TGCAGTGCTAGAGGGGAAGCGGGAGGGATCTACAATGAGCAGTTCTTC CSARGEAGGIYNEQFF
TRBJ1-5 - - TRBV28 TGTGCCAGCAGGCAGAGGGGGACTTATAGCAATCAGCCCCAGCATTTT CASRQRGTYSNQPQHF
TRBJ2-1 - TRBD2 TRBV4-2 TGTGCCAGCAGCCAAGGACTAGCGGGGGCCTACTCCTACAATGAGCAGTTCTTC CASSQGLAGAYSYNEQFF
TRBJ2-7 - - TRBV7-2 TGTGCCAGCAGGAGTAGACTAGGTCCTGACAATGAGCAGTACTTC CASRSRLGPDNEQYF
TRBJ1-6 many - TRBV7-9 TGTGCCAGCAGCTTAGATCGGAGGTACAGGGAGAATAATTCACCCCTCCACTTT CASSLDRRYRENNSPLHF
TRBJ2-7 few TRBD2 TRBV20-1 TGCAGTGCTAGGACTAGCGGGAGAACGGGCGAGCAGTACTTC CSARTSGRTGEQYF
TRBJ2-2 - - TRBV20-1 TGCAGTGCTAGCGGATTAAGACCTAACACCGGGGAGCTGTTTTTT CSASGLRPNTGELFF
TRBJ2-1 - - TRBV4-2 TGTGCCAGCACTGGCGGGGCCGGGAATCCGTTCTTC CASTGGAGNPFF
TRBJ2-5 - TRBD1 TRBV11-2 TGTGCCAGCACCAGGGCAACAGGGGCCCACAATGAGCAGTACTTC CASTRATGAHNEQYF
TRBJ2-3 - - TRBV7-8 TGTGCCAGCAGCGCCTACTACAGGGGAGGTACAGATACGCAGTATTTT CASSAYYRGGTDTQYF
TRBJ1-2 - - TRBV20-1 TGCAGTGCTACTAAGAATAACTATGGCTACACCTTC CSATKNNYGYTF
TRBJ1-6 - - TRBV20-1 TGCAGTGCCGGGACGAGAAATAATTCACCCCTCCACTTT CSAGTRNNSPLHF
TRBJ1-6 few - TRBV28 TGTGCCAGCAGTTTATCGGCGGCTAATTCACCCCTCCACTTT CASSLSAANSPLHF
TRBJ2-7 few - TRBV20-1 TGCAGTGCTAGTGTCGTCAGGGGCTCCTACGAGCAGTACTTC CSASVVRGSYEQYF
TRBJ2-3 - - TRBV25-1 TGTGCCAGCAGTGCGGCAGTGAGCACAGATACGCAGTATTTT CASSAAVSTDTQYF
TRBJ2-7 - - TRBV29-1 TGCAGCGTTGAAGAAGCCCCAACCTACGAGCAGTACTTC CSVEEAPTYEQYF
TRBJ2-3 - TRBD1 TRBV7-2 TGTGCCAACAGCTTAAACCAGGCGGGGACAGGGCGCACAGATACGCAGTATTTT CANSLNQAGTGRTDTQYF
TRBJ2-1 - - TRBV5-1 TGCGCCAGCAGCTCTAGAGGGGCGCAGGGGAGCGGTAAAAGCTCCTACAATGAGCAGTTCTTC CASSSRGAQGSGKSSYNEQFF
TRBJ1-5 - - TRBV6-1 TGTGCCACCATACGGGGATCGGGCAATCAGCCCCAGCATTTT CATIRGSGNQPQHF
TRBJ1-1 few TRBD1 TRBV6-1 TGTGCCAGCACCGGGACAGGGGTCATGAACACTGAAGCTTTCTTT CASTGTGVMNTEAFF
TRBJ2-5 - - TRBV20-1 TGCAGTGCTAGGTTCATACGGGAGCAGTACTTC CSARFIREQYF
TRBJ2-7 - TRBD1 TRBV25-1 TGTGCCAGCAGTGACTCTTCCGGGACAGGGGGACACTACGAGCAGTACTTC CASSDSSGTGGHYEQYF
TRBJ2-1 - TRBD2 TRBV9 TGTGCCAGCAGCGTTAGCGGGAGGGTAACCTACAATGAGCAGTTCTTC CASSVSGRVTYNEQFF
TRBJ2-6 many TRBD1 TRBV11-1 TGTGCCAGCAGCTTAGGGGACAGACTTAGCTCTGGGGCCAACGTCCTGACTTTC CASSLGDRLSSGANVLTF
TRBJ2-5 - TRBD2 TRBV20-1 TGCAGTGCTAGAGATCCTAGCGGGAGGGCCGGGGAGACCCAGTACTTC CSARDPSGRAGETQYF